Listed below are T cell receptor beta chains from one sample, sequenced in a study of Graves' ophthalmopathy and Graves' hyperthyroidism. TCRdb reprocessed the multiplex PCR reads with MiXCR, giving one entry per CDR3 protein. The table shows over a million distinct CDR3 sequences, with 35% to 45% occurring only once. Sequences were obtained from peripheral blood or thyroid tissue (not recorded which). The receptors come from an adult man with Graves' hyperthyroidism. CDR3s include the opening cysteine and the closing phenylalanine or tryptophan. Fields, in order: J gene, V gene, D gene, clone size, CDR3 protein, CDR3 DNA. The D gene is left open where the match is weak. Not all rows give a size; the values are once, few, many and, for expanded clones, a class.

J: TRBJ1-1
V: TRBV29-1
D: -
size: many
CDR3: CSVVPDVNTEAFF
DNA: TGCAGCGTTGTACCAGATGTAAACACTGAAGCTTTCTTT

J: TRBJ2-7
V: TRBV6-5
D: -
size: -
CDR3: CASSYSRDNYEQYF
DNA: TGTGCCAGCAGTTACTCGAGGGACAACTACGAGCAGTACTTC

J: TRBJ2-7
V: TRBV24-1
D: -
size: many
CDR3: CATSEAYNSYEQYF
DNA: TGTGCCACCAGTGAAGCTTACAACTCCTACGAGCAGTACTTC

J: TRBJ2-7
V: TRBV10-3
D: -
size: -
CDR3: CASSENPQPTYEQYF
DNA: TGTGCCAGCAGTGAAAACCCCCAGCCCACCTACGAGCAGTACTTC

J: TRBJ1-4
V: TRBV2
D: -
size: -
CDR3: CASRGEVEGYEKLFF
DNA: TGTGCCAGCCGGGGCGAAGTGGAGGGATACGAAAAACTGTTTTTT

J: TRBJ1-5
V: TRBV6-2/TRBV6-3
D: -
size: -
CDR3: CASSFSDSQPQHF
DNA: TGTGCCAGCAGCTTCTCTGACAGCCAGCCCCAGCATTTT

J: TRBJ2-7
V: TRBV10-3
D: -
size: many
CDR3: CAIRESYEQYF
DNA: TGTGCCATAAGAGAGAGCTACGAGCAGTACTTC

J: TRBJ2-5
V: TRBV18
D: -
size: few
CDR3: CASSPEVARETQYF
DNA: TGTGCCAGCTCACCGGAAGTTGCCCGAGAGACCCAGTACTTC

J: TRBJ2-7
V: TRBV5-5
D: TRBD1
size: -
CDR3: CASSRIGTGVYEQYF
DNA: TGTGCCAGCAGCCGGATAGGGACAGGGGTTTACGAGCAGTACTTC

J: TRBJ2-5
V: TRBV11-1
D: -
size: -
CDR3: CAGSLGEGGGQETQYF
DNA: TGTGCCGGCAGCTTAGGGGAGGGCGGGGGCCAAGAGACTCAGTACTTC